This entry concerns a single TCR beta chain. As yet, its antigen is unknown. An end of the junction does not agree with germline; a read error may underlie this. This sample was included in a study of T cell repertoires in cytomegalovirus infection. Study context: The study used recently identified HLA-C-restricted and well-studied HLA-B-restricted CMV epitopes. TCR beta signatures that were public indicated CMV infection and matching HLA type. Study-wide results and caveats: It was HLA-C-restricted CMV-specific TCR beta clonotypes that dominated the response ex vivo. The cumulative frequency of public TCR beta families distinguished individuals who carried CMV together with the relevant HLA.

Each CDR3 protein is one row after TCRdb ran MiXCR on the reads. The sample records about 100,000 distinct CDR3 sequences, approximately 30% being singletons. Germline V gene data show CDR1 as MGHRA and CDR2 as YSYEKL. This CDR3 comprises 13 residues. V is TRBV4-1 and J is TRBJ1-2, with 9 positions matching TRBD1. The specimen was CD8+ T cells from cultured PBMCs, collected from culture after CMV antigen stimulation. The sequence was obtained from a human donor in good health (CMV status not recorded). Some clones in this sample may be carry-over from other donors' samples. DNA of the CDR3: TGTGCCAGCTTCGGACAGGGGCGCTATGGCTACACCTTC. Its protein product is CASFGQGRYGYTF.